This T cell receptor (beta chain) came from a study of vaccination effects on CD4 cells after COVID-19. Using immunoSEQ multiplex PCR, the repertoire was profiled, and TCRdb retains in-frame clones only, with some absent. The sample includes around 40,000 clones, around 70% of them seen just once. This clone showed up just a few times. Its antigen is undetermined. Antigen-specific CD4+ T cells were expanded (with viral peptide pools) by the ViraFEST assay ahead of sequencing. At the end of about ten days of culture, CD4+ T cells were isolated. The individual was infected with SARS-CoV-2 between March and December 2020, as confirmed by PCR. CDR1 and CDR2 (germline): MNHNS, SASEGT. The CDR3 totals 15 residues. Unmatched junction bases numbered 14, after V lost 6 bases and J lost 7 bases.

This material consisted of CD4+ T cells from PBMCs cultured with a peptide pool, taken before COVID-19 vaccination. This TCR came from a human donor who had a prior SARS-CoV-2 infection. This rearrangement joins TRBV6-1 to TRBJ1-1; TRBD1 matches 7 bases. DNA for the CDR3: TGTGCCAGCAGACACGGGACAGAGGGAAAAGATGAAGCTTTCTTT. It encodes CASRHGTEGKDEAFF.